Below are 21 T cell receptor beta chains sequenced from a single sample in a study of blood T cell repertoires in COVID-19. Clones were read by immunoSEQ multiplex PCR, and TCRdb kept only the in-frame ones, dropping some. The table lists 150,000 to 200,000 clones, approximately 82% of them singletons. The sample taken for sequencing was peripheral blood. Receptors were obtained from a woman aged 80 or older with acute or convalescent COVID-19.

The CDR3 sequence: CASSLLGVAQETQYF. As DNA, the CDR3 is TGCGCCAGCAGCTTGCTAGGAGTCGCCCAAGAGACCCAGTACTTC. The rearrangement links TRBV5-1 to TRBJ2-5; D not resolved. The CDR3 consists of 15 residues. Deletions cut 1 base from V and 1 base from J, with 11 bases between. CDR1 and CDR2 from the germline V gene are SGHRS and YFSETQ.

The V call is TRBV5-5, the J call TRBJ2-7; a possible D gene is TRBD1 (5 bases). Trimming shortened V by 4 bases and J by 6 bases, and 14 bases separated the two germline ends. Germline loops: CDR1 SGHKS, CDR2 YYEKEE (reference sequence). This CDR3 is 13 amino acids long. In DNA, the CDR3 is TGTGCCAGCAGCCAGCCTAGGGGCGGCGAGCAGTACTTC. Translated, it gives CASSQPRGGEQYF.

The rearrangement uses TRBV5-1 and TRBJ1-1; 10 bases map to TRBD1. V lost 4 bases and J lost 5; bases outside the gene matches: 5. In germline, CDR1 is SGHRS, CDR2 YFSETQ. The CDR3 has 14 residues. The CDR3 sequence is CASSEGQGRTEAFF. CDR3 DNA sequence: TGCGCCAGCAGCGAGGGACAGGGGAGGACTGAAGCTTTCTTT.

The CDR3 loop is CASSKRQVSYEQYF. The CDR3, as DNA: TGTGCCAGCAGCAAAAGACAGGTCTCCTACGAGCAGTACTTC. This chain links TRBV11-2 with TRBJ2-7, with a possible D match to TRBD1 (6 bases). V was shortened by 5 bases and J by 0 bases, with 11 bases between the two germline ends. The germline V gene has CDR1 SGHAT and CDR2 FQNNGV. The CDR3 totals 14 residues.

The table lists this clone with a count of one. The V and J genes are TRBV9 and TRBJ2-7; D call uncertain. Germline CDR1 and CDR2: SGDLS and YYNGEE. V gave up 0 bases and J gave up 0 bases, with 7 bases separating them. The CDR3 is 14 residues long. The CDR3 loop is CASSVGFSSYEQYF. CDR3 nucleotides: TGTGCCAGCAGCGTAGGTTTTAGCTCCTACGAGCAGTACTTC.

The J gene is TRBJ2-1, the V gene TRBV11-2; maybe TRBD2 (5 bases). Per the germline V gene, CDR1 is SGHAT and CDR2 is FQNNGV. This CDR3 contains 14 residues. V lost 5 bases to trimming and J lost 9 bases, with 17 bases between them. The CDR3 reads CASSMGDPRGEQFF. In DNA, the CDR3 is TGTGCCAGCAGCATGGGAGACCCCCGGGGTGAGCAGTTCTTC.

In this sample, this clone turned up a few times. This sequence joins TRBV3-1 (or the pseudogene TRBV3-2) and TRBJ2-7; weak D call: TRBD2 (7 bases). V was clipped by 10 bases and J by 5 bases, with 12 bases between them. The germline CDR1 and CDR2 sequences are LGHDT and YNNKEL (reference sequence). The CDR3 totals 11 residues. In nucleotides, the CDR3 is TGTGCCACCTCGGGGGGCAACGAGCAGTACTTC. Its translation: CATSGGNEQYF.

The chain has TRBV7-9 and TRBJ2-7, with 8 bases aligning to TRBD1. This CDR3 is 14 amino acids long. Trimming removed 10 bases from V and 2 bases from J; junction bases left unmatched: 10. Germline loops: CDR1 SEHNR, CDR2 FQNEAQ (reference sequence). The CDR3 DNA follows: TGTGCCACCATTTCTGGACAGGGAACCTACGAGCAGTACTTC. Amino acids: CATISGQGTYEQYF.

The chain couples TRBV29-1 to TRBJ2-1; 7 nucleotides line up with TRBD2. Germline V lookup: CDR1 SQVTM, CDR2 ANQGSEA. The CDR3 totals 13 residues. The trim removed 4 bases at V and 6 bases at J, leaving 6 bases unmatched. Written as DNA, the CDR3 is TGCAGCGTTGTTGGCGGGAGTATCAATGAGCAGTTCTTC. Protein sequence: CSVVGGSINEQFF.

This chain joins TRBV27 and TRBJ1-3; possible D gene TRBD1, 5 bases. Trimming stripped 6 bases from V and 8 bases from J, with 20 bases between. Germline V gene lookup returns CDR1 MNHEY and CDR2 SMNVEV (reference sequence). This CDR3 is built from 15 residues. The CDR3 loop is CASSLTGNPGDTIYF. The CDR3 region has the DNA TGTGCCAGCAGCCTTACAGGCAACCCCGGCGACACCATATATTTT.

The chain has TRBV10-3 and TRBJ1-1; TRBD1 agrees at 7 bases. The CDR3 totals 12 residues. With 11 bases clipped from V and 5 bases from J, the junction kept 8 bases outside the gene matches. Germline V gene sequence: CDR1 ENHRY, CDR2 SYGVKD. CDR3 amino acids: CAATGAGTEAFF. The CDR3 DNA sequence: TGTGCCGCTACAGGGGCTGGTACTGAAGCTTTCTTT.

The chain recombines TRBV19 with TRBJ2-7; tentative D call: TRBD2 (5 bases). Between the trimmed V and J ends, which lost 9 bases and 3 bases, there was a span of 15 bases. The germline V gene has CDR1 LNHDA and CDR2 SQIVND (reference sequence). The CDR3 has 13 amino acids. The CDR3 DNA reads TGTGCCAGACCGGAGTCCGACTACTACGAGCAGTACTTC. Its protein is CARPESDYYEQYF.

V gene TRBV11-2 combines with J gene TRBJ1-1; TRBD1 might be the D (5 bases). The V end was cut by 6 bases, the J end by 0 bases, with 20 bases between. Per germline, CDR1 SGHAT and CDR2 FQNNGV. The CDR3 runs to 17 residues. CDR3 region: CASRQIGRAGLNTEAFF. Here the CDR3 DNA reads TGTGCCAGCAGACAGATCGGCAGGGCTGGGTTGAACACTGAAGCTTTCTTT.

The J gene is TRBJ2-2, the V gene TRBV7-9, with 7 bases matching TRBD1. The germline V gene encodes CDR1 SEHNR and CDR2 FQNEAQ (reference sequence). With 6 bases clipped from V and 5 bases from J, the junction kept 15 bases outside the gene matches. This CDR3 is 17 amino acids long. DNA for the CDR3: TGTGCCAGCAGACCCCCCCCAGCCCGGACAGGAACCGGGGAGCTGTTTTTT. Protein product: CASRPPPARTGTGELFF.

V and J are TRBV5-1 and TRBJ2-1, with D unclear. The germline gives CDR1 SGHRS, CDR2 YFSETQ. CDR3 length: 15 amino acids. Trimming stripped 0 bases from V and 6 bases from J, with 13 bases between. The CDR3 sequence is CASSLARVSRNEQFF. The CDR3 region has the DNA TGCGCCAGCAGCTTGGCCCGGGTGTCGCGCAATGAGCAGTTCTTC.

On this clone itself: A far larger clone is just one base off, so this is likely a read error. The J gene is TRBJ1-1, the V gene TRBV19; a weak D match, TRBD1 (6 bases). The length of the CDR3 is 12 residues. The V end was cut by 10 bases, the J end by 7 bases, with 16 bases between. Germline V gene lookup returns CDR1 LNHDA and CDR2 SQIVND (reference sequence). The CDR3 coding sequence is TGTGCCATTAAAATGGGGGGGCTTGAAGCTTTCTTT. The encoded protein is CAIKMGGLEAFF.

This rearrangement joins TRBV19 to TRBJ2-1; 9 bases agree with TRBD2. This CDR3 contains 17 residues. The germline gives CDR1 LNHDA, CDR2 SQIVND (reference sequence). The J segment lost 1 base and the V segment lost 3 bases, leaving 7 bases of the junction unmatched. The CDR3 loop reads CASSILSAGGSYNEQFF. The CDR3 nucleotides are TGTGCCAGTAGTATCCTATCAGCGGGAGGTTCCTACAATGAGCAGTTCTTC.

The CDR3 spells CASSSGPGGEQYF. The CDR3 nucleotides read TGTGCCAGCAGCTCCGGACCCGGGGGCGAGCAGTACTTC. This rearrangement joins TRBV7-7 to TRBJ2-7; tentative D call: TRBD2 (6 bases). The CDR3 has 13 residues. Trimming removed 4 bases from V and 6 bases from J, with 13 bases in between. The germline V gene encodes CDR1 SSHAT and CDR2 FNYEAQ (reference sequence).

This rearrangement joins TRBV6-1 to TRBJ2-7, with 7 bases lining up with TRBD2. The CDR3 runs 15 residues. Germline lookup yields CDR1 MNHNS and CDR2 SASEGT. The V segment lost 2 bases and the J segment 0 bases; nucleotides outside the gene matches: 4. CDR3: CASSERGGSSYEQYF. In DNA form, the CDR3 reads TGTGCCAGCAGTGAACGGGGCGGGAGCTCCTACGAGCAGTACTTC.

This sequence joins TRBV7-2 and TRBJ2-2; D gene unclear. Germline V gene lookup returns CDR1 SGHTA and CDR2 FQGNSA. The CDR3 is 15 residues long. V lost 5 bases, J lost 1 base, and 11 bases lay in between. DNA of the CDR3: TGTGCCAGCAGCCCCCAAGCTATGAACACCGGGGAGCTGTTTTTT. This translates into CASSPQAMNTGELFF.

V is TRBV6-5 and J is TRBJ1-1; D is perhaps TRBD1 (6 bases). Germline assignment: CDR1 MNHEY and CDR2 SVGAGI. Trimming cost V 2 bases and J 7 bases, with 11 bases left between them. The CDR3 contains 13 residues. The CDR3 DNA reads as TGTGCCAGCAGTTACGGGACAAATGGTGAAGCTTTCTTT. Protein product: CASSYGTNGEAFF.